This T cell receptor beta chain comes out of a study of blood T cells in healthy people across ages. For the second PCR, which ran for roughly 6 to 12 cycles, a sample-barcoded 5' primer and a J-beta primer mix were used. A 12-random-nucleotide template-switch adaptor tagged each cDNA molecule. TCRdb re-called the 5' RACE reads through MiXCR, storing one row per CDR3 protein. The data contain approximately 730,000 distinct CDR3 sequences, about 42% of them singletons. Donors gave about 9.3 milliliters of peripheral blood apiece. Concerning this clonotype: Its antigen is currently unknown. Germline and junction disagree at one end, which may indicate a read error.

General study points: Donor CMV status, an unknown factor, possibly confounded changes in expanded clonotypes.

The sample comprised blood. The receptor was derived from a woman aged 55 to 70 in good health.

DNA for the CDR3: TGTGCCAGCAGTTACATCCTAGCGGGGGGGGTTTCCTGCAATGAGCAGTTCTTC. Translating it yields CASSYILAGGVSCNEQFF. This sequence joins TRBV6-2 or TRBV6-3 and TRBJ2-7, with TRBD2 matching over 12 bases. The J call may be incorrect, as the DNA end agrees better with TRBJ2-1. The CDR3 is 18 residues long. Germline CDR1 reads MNHEY; CDR2 reads SVGEGT.